This T cell receptor (beta chain) was retrieved from a study of blood T cell repertoires in COVID-19. In the original workflow: Reference gene primer amplification gave estimated nucleated cell counts. Sequencing used immunoSEQ multiplex PCR; TCRdb keeps in-frame clones, though not all of them. The DNA gave D and trimming, while V, J and clone size come from that table. The sample yields approximately 400,000 clones, roughly four fifths seen once. Cohorts were assigned according to the clinical history that participants reported. CDR1 and CDR2 from the germline V gene are ENHRY and SYGVKD. V lost 3 bases, J lost 2 bases, and 7 bases stayed unmatched. The CDR3 is 17 residues long.

The V and J genes are TRBV10-3 and TRBJ2-2; TRBD2 matches at 9 bases. The origin of this receptor is a woman in her fifties or sixties who had recovered from COVID-19. Source material: PBMCs or T cells enriched from blood (not recorded which). The CDR3 sequence: CAISEALAGPNTGELFF. The CDR3 nucleotides read TGTGCCATCAGTGAAGCTCTAGCGGGGCCAAACACCGGGGAGCTGTTTTTT.